The 29 T cell receptor beta chains below come from one sample, sequenced in a study of blood T cell repertoires in COVID-19. The repertoire was sequenced with immunoSEQ multiplex PCR; TCRdb's copy has only in-frame clones and lacks some. The data hold 260,000 or so clones, with roughly 90% observed a single time. Sequencing was done on a sample of peripheral blood. The origin of the receptors is a human donor in a cohort sampled during active COVID-19.

The CDR3: CASSYLLAGAVEQYF. DNA of the CDR3: TGTGCCAGCAGTTACCTACTAGCGGGAGCTGTCGAGCAGTACTTC. This sequence joins TRBV6-2 or TRBV6-3 and TRBJ2-7; 11 bases are a match to TRBD2. The CDR3 has 15 residues. Per the germline V gene, CDR1 is MNHEY and CDR2 is SVGEGT. V gave up 2 bases and J gave up 6 bases; unmatched junction bases: 6.

The DNA for the CDR3 is TGCAGTGCCAGTCCCCGAGACAGGGCCTTCTACGAGCAGTACTTC. Protein: CSASPRDRAFYEQYF. The chain carries TRBV20-1 and TRBJ2-7; 7 bases map to TRBD1. V shed 6 bases and J 3 bases; nucleotides not matched to a gene: 14. This CDR3 spans 15 amino acids. Germline V gives CDR1 DFQATT, CDR2 SNEGSKA (reference sequence).

The V gene is TRBV28, the J gene TRBJ1-6; TRBD1 is a possible D gene (6 bases). V lost 9 bases and J lost 7, with 13 bases in between. CDR3 length: 13 amino acids. Germline V CDR1 and CDR2: MDHEN, SYDVKM. DNA for the CDR3: TGTGCCAGTACAGGGCGGACGAATTCACCCCTCCACTTT. This gives the protein CASTGRTNSPLHF.

The V and J genes are TRBV7-2 and TRBJ2-5, with 9 positions matching TRBD2. The CDR3 totals 15 residues. Germline V CDR1 and CDR2: SGHTA, FQGNSA. Losses at the gene ends were 10 bases for V and 1 base for J; bases not matched to a gene: 10. CDR3 DNA sequence: TGTGCCACCCGATTAAGCGGGGGGCCCCAAGAGACCCAGTACTTC. This encodes CATRLSGGPQETQYF.

The V call is TRBV19, the J call TRBJ1-5; possibly TRBD1 for D (6 bases). Trimming stripped 8 bases from V and 3 bases from J, with 17 bases between. The germline CDR1 and CDR2 sequences are LNHDA and SQIVND (reference sequence). This CDR3 spans 15 amino acids. CDR3 nucleotides: TGTGCCAGTCGCCGTACAGGGACAATCAATCAGCCCCAGCATTTT. Translation gives CASRRTGTINQPQHF.

The gene calls are TRBV11-2 and TRBJ2-2, with 9 bases lining up with TRBD2. V lost 5 bases, J lost 4 bases, and 5 bases stayed unmatched. Germline V gene data show CDR1 as SGHAT and CDR2 as FQNNGV. The CDR3 spans 15 residues. CDR3: CASSPLAGPTGELFF. In nucleotides, the CDR3 is TGTGCCAGCAGCCCCCTAGCGGGGCCCACCGGGGAGCTGTTTTTT. Using reference TRBV11-2 and TRBJ2-2 for the parts outside the CDR3, the full variable domain is EAGVAQSPRYKIIEKRQSVAFWCNPISGHATLYWYQQILGQGPKLLIQFQNNGVVDDSQLPKDRFSAERLKGVDSTLKIQPAKLEDSAVYLCASSPLAGPTGELFFGEGSRLTVL.

The chain joins TRBV5-4 to TRBJ2-7; tentatively, D is TRBD2 (6 bases). Looked up from germline, CDR1 is SGHNT and CDR2 is YYREEE (reference sequence). This CDR3 is 14 amino acids long. Trimming left V 0 bases short and J 4 bases short, with 11 bases between. CDR3 residues: CASSLAGRGYEQYF. In DNA form, the CDR3 reads TGTGCCAGCAGCTTGGCCGGCCGGGGGTACGAGCAGTACTTC.

The J gene is TRBJ1-2, the V gene TRBV4-3; tentative D call: TRBD1 (5 bases). Trimming removed 0 bases at V and 6 bases at J, with 14 bases between. The CDR3 runs 15 residues. CDR1 and CDR2 from the germline V gene are LGHNA and YSLEER. The CDR3, as DNA: TGCGCCAGCAGCCAAGACAGGGCGGGGGTTGATGGCTACACCTTC. Protein product: CASSQDRAGVDGYTF.

The V call is TRBV10-3, the J call TRBJ2-5, with TRBD2 identical over 9 bases. The trim removed 6 bases at V and 5 bases at J, leaving 7 bases unmatched. The germline CDR1 and CDR2 sequences are ENHRY and SYGVKD. This CDR3 has 14 residues. This CDR3 is CAIRPGLAGETQYF. The CDR3 DNA is TGTGCCATCAGACCGGGACTAGCCGGGGAGACCCAGTACTTC.

The gene calls are TRBV18 and TRBJ1-2; 8 nucleotides line up with TRBD1. The CDR3 has 15 residues. After removal of 5 bases from V and 4 bases from J, the junction contained 9 bases not matched to a gene. The germline V gene encodes CDR1 KGHSH and CDR2 LQKENI. Here the CDR3 DNA reads TGTGCCAGCTCATTTGGACAGGGACTGGTCTATGGCTACACCTTC. Protein sequence: CASSFGQGLVYGYTF.

The chain links TRBV19 to TRBJ1-5, with TRBD1 identical over 8 bases. The CDR3 extends over 13 amino acids. The V and J ends lost 8 bases and 4 bases, in that order; junction bases with no gene match: 4. CDR1 is LNHDA, CDR2 SQIVND, per germline (reference sequence). CDR3: CASGTGKNQPQHF. Here the CDR3 DNA reads TGTGCCAGTGGGACAGGAAAAAATCAGCCCCAGCATTTT.

The V gene is TRBV7-3, the J gene TRBJ1-6; 9 positions agree with TRBD1. The germline CDR1 and CDR2 sequences are SGHTA and FQGTGA. V shed 5 bases, J shed 8 bases, and the junction held 10 bases outside the gene matches. This CDR3 region has 16 residues. CDR3 DNA sequence: TGTGCCAGCAGCCCCCGGGGGACAGGGCCCGATTCACCCCTCCACTTT. It translates to CASSPRGTGPDSPLHF.

The chain joins TRBV4-3 to TRBJ2-7, with 7 bases aligning to TRBD2. V shed 2 bases and J 0 bases; nucleotides not matched to a gene: 1. The CDR3 is 14 amino acids. Germline V lookup: CDR1 LGHNA, CDR2 YSLEER. Here the CDR3 reads CASSQWEGSYEQYF. The CDR3, as DNA: TGCGCCAGCAGCCAATGGGAGGGCTCCTACGAGCAGTACTTC.

The V gene is TRBV7-9, the J gene TRBJ1-1; the D gene is possibly TRBD1 (6 bases). From germline, CDR1 is SEHNR and CDR2 FQNEAQ (reference sequence). There are 14 residues in the CDR3. V was pared by 1 base and J by 4 bases, with 10 bases between. The DNA for the CDR3 is TGTGCCAGCAGCTTAGTAGAGGGGGTCACTGAAGCTTTCTTT. Its protein is CASSLVEGVTEAFF.

The chain couples TRBV2 to TRBJ2-7; 9 bases fit TRBD1. The CDR3 sequence is 15 residues long. Germline CDR1 is SNHLY and CDR2 is FYNNEI. The V gene end was trimmed by 6 bases and the J gene end by 1 base; junction bases not matched to a gene: 7. CDR3 sequence: CASRGTGWPSYEQYF. DNA for the CDR3: TGTGCCAGCAGAGGGACAGGGTGGCCATCCTACGAGCAGTACTTC.

The V and J genes are TRBV5-1 and TRBJ2-7, with 7 bases fitting TRBD2. The ends lost 4 bases at V and 7 bases at J; junction bases unmatched: 17. CDR1 is SGHRS and CDR2 is YFSETQ in the germline V gene. The CDR3 has 16 amino acids. DNA of the CDR3: TGCGCCAGCAGCCCGCGGATAGGGGAGGGCCGATGGGAGCAGTACTTC. Encoded protein: CASSPRIGEGRWEQYF.

The chain couples TRBV19 to TRBJ2-7; 8 positions match TRBD1. V lost 6 bases and J lost 2; bases outside the gene matches: 6. Germline assignment: CDR1 LNHDA and CDR2 SQIVND (reference sequence). CDR3 length: 14 residues. CDR3 bases: TGTGCCAGTAGCCCAGGGGGCACCACCTACGAGCAGTACTTC. This encodes CASSPGGTTYEQYF.

The chain uses TRBV6-6 and TRBJ2-5; perhaps TRBD1 as D (5 bases). This CDR3 contains 15 residues. The V end lost 6 bases, the J end lost 5 bases, and 19 bases lay between the germline ends. The germline V gene encodes CDR1 MNHNY and CDR2 SVGAGI (reference sequence). This chain's CDR3 is CASSDLSGAGETQYF. The CDR3 bases are TGTGCCAGCAGCGACTTAAGTGGGGCTGGGGAGACCCAGTACTTC.

The rearrangement uses TRBV20-1 and TRBJ2-1, with a possible D match to TRBD2 (6 bases). The CDR3 runs 11 residues. Germline CDR1 is DFQATT and CDR2 is SNEGSKA (reference sequence). With 2 bases removed from V and 12 bases from J, the gap between germline ends came to 11 bases. The CDR3: CSARNRGGQFF. The CDR3 DNA is TGCAGTGCTAGAAATAGGGGAGGGCAGTTCTTC.

V gene TRBV19 combines with J gene TRBJ1-5; 7 bases are a match to TRBD1. V trimming: 2 bases; J trimming: 11 bases; junction bases outside the gene matches: 6. This CDR3 contains 13 residues. The V gene's germline CDR1 is LNHDA and CDR2 SQIVND (reference sequence). The CDR3 region is CASSISQGVAQHF. CDR3 DNA sequence: TGTGCCAGTAGTATATCCCAGGGGGTGGCCCAGCATTTT.

The CDR3 bases are TGTGCCAGCTCACTACAGGGGTATAGCAATCAGCCCCAGCATTTT. As protein: CASSLQGYSNQPQHF. J is TRBJ1-5 and V is TRBV18; 7 nucleotides agree with TRBD1. The CDR3 loop spans 15 amino acids. Trimming removed 4 bases from V and 0 bases from J; junction bases left unmatched: 3. Germline loops: CDR1 KGHSH, CDR2 LQKENI. The whole variable domain, remainder taken from reference TRBV18 and TRBJ1-5, is NAGVMQNPRHLVRRRGQEARLRCSPMKGHSHVYWYRQLPEEGLKFMVYLQKENIIDESGMPKERFSAEFPKEGPSILRIQQVVRGDSAAYFCASSLQGYSNQPQHFGDGTRLSIL.

The rearrangement links TRBV19 to TRBJ1-1; D gene uncertain. V lost 8 bases and J 0 bases, leaving 13 bases between the germline ends. The V gene's germline CDR1 is LNHDA and CDR2 SQIVND (reference sequence). The CDR3 spans 14 residues. CDR3 region: CASSPQNMNTEAFF. The CDR3 nucleotides are TGTGCCAGTTCGCCACAGAACATGAACACTGAAGCTTTCTTT.

The chain links TRBV28 to TRBJ1-5; 12 nucleotides line up with TRBD1. After removal of 7 bases from V and 4 bases from J, the junction contained 14 bases not matched to a gene. The CDR3 extends over 18 amino acids. CDR1 is MDHEN and CDR2 is SYDVKM in the germline V gene. In nucleotides, the CDR3 is TGTGCCAGCAATCCACCAGGGGACAGGGGGCTATGGAATCAGCCCCAGCATTTT. Residues: CASNPPGDRGLWNQPQHF.

The chain carries TRBV5-1 and TRBJ1-2; 7 bases agree with TRBD1. Germline CDR1 SGHRS, CDR2 YFSETQ. The CDR3 consists of 14 residues. V shed 1 base and J 3 bases; nucleotides not matched to a gene: 3. The CDR3 DNA reads TGCGCCAGCAGCTTGAACCAGGGGGACTATGGCTACACCTTC. Its protein is CASSLNQGDYGYTF.

The chain couples TRBV28 to TRBJ2-7, with D maybe TRBD2 (6 bases). Germline V gene data show CDR1 as MDHEN and CDR2 as SYDVKM. This CDR3 region has 18 residues. V was trimmed by 1 base and J by 3 bases, leaving 22 bases between them. CDR3: CASSLFTVGTSPFYEQYF. CDR3 bases: TGTGCCAGCAGTTTATTCACTGTCGGCACTAGCCCCTTCTACGAGCAGTACTTC.

The J gene is TRBJ2-7, the V gene TRBV6-5; D is perhaps TRBD1 (6 bases). The germline V gene has CDR1 MNHEY and CDR2 SVGAGI. V was trimmed by 7 bases and J by 3 bases, leaving 16 bases between them. The CDR3 runs 14 residues. The CDR3 DNA reads TGTGCCAGCATTATAGACAGGTCCTACTACGAGCAGTACTTC. Its protein is CASIIDRSYYEQYF.

V and J are TRBV5-4 and TRBJ2-7; the D gene is possibly TRBD1 (8 bases). The V and J ends lost 4 bases and 3 bases respectively, with 20 bases between them. CDR3 length: 16 amino acids. Per germline, CDR1 SGHNT and CDR2 YYREEE (reference sequence). This chain's CDR3 is CASSRTGGERFYEQYF. The DNA for the CDR3 is TGTGCCAGCAGCCGAACAGGGGGGGAAAGGTTCTACGAGCAGTACTTC.

The V gene is TRBV7-2, the J gene TRBJ1-6, with D unclear. The V and J ends lost 4 bases and 7 bases respectively, with 17 bases between them. CDR1 is SGHTA and CDR2 is FQGNSA in the germline V gene. The CDR3 contains 16 residues. CDR3: CASSSEYPPGNSPLHF. Written as DNA, the CDR3 is TGTGCCAGCAGCTCGGAATACCCCCCGGGGAATTCACCCCTCCACTTT.

The rearrangement links TRBV5-4 to TRBJ2-7; D perhaps matches TRBD2 (6 bases). The CDR3 runs to 15 residues. The ends were cut back, 4 bases at V and 4 bases at J, with 18 bases in the middle. Germline loops: CDR1 SGHNT, CDR2 YYREEE (reference sequence). In DNA form, the CDR3 reads TGTGCCAGCAGCCCAACTAGCTATTTGGGATACGAGCAGTACTTC. Its protein product is CASSPTSYLGYEQYF.